These 5 T cell receptor beta chains came from one sample sequenced in a study of T-cell reconstitution after alpha-beta-depleted transplantation in children. Unique molecular identifiers tagged the TCRbeta library. TCRdb re-called the PCR reads through MiXCR, storing one row per CDR3 protein. The sample yields around 400,000 distinct CDR3 sequences, approximately 10% seen once. The source material was PBMCs from the stem cell graft donor, sampled from the stem cell graft. These receptors all stem from a human donor who donated a stem cell graft to a child with acute myeloid leukemia.

The genes are TRBV20-1 and TRBJ2-3, with 10 bases aligning to TRBD2. Germline V CDR1 and CDR2: DFQATT, SNEGSKA (reference sequence). This CDR3 has 14 amino acids. The V gene end was trimmed by 2 bases and the J gene end by 5 bases; junction bases not matched to a gene: 4. CDR3 bases: TGCAGTGCTAGAAAGACTAGCGGGCAAGATACGCAGTATTTT. Protein: CSARKTSGQDTQYF.

The sample holds many counts of this clonotype. V and J are TRBV12-3 or TRBV12-4 and TRBJ1-1, with no clear D. V was shortened by 3 bases and J by 0 bases, with 8 bases between the two germline ends. This CDR3 comprises 14 residues. Here the CDR3 DNA reads TGTGCCAGCAGTTTTGGACTTCTGAACACTGAAGCTTTCTTT. Translating gives CASSFGLLNTEAFF.

The chain carries TRBV19 and TRBJ2-6; possibly TRBD1 for D (6 bases). From germline, CDR1 is LNHDA and CDR2 SQIVND (reference sequence). The CDR3 length is 15 residues. Trimming stripped 6 bases from V and 4 bases from J, with 13 bases between. CDR3: CASRTGSLGANVLTF. The CDR3 region has the DNA TGTGCCAGTAGAACAGGGTCATTGGGGGCCAACGTCCTGACTTTC.

This clonotype was seen a single time. The chain joins TRBV13 to TRBJ2-5; the match to TRBD2 covers 7 bases. The length of the CDR3 is 14 residues. CDR1 is PRHDT, CDR2 FYEKMQ, per germline (reference sequence). The ends lost 5 bases at V and 5 bases at J; junction bases unmatched: 8. CDR3 sequence: CASSLAVLGETQYF. CDR3 sequence (DNA): TGTGCCAGCAGCCTAGCGGTTTTGGGGGAGACCCAGTACTTC.

In its sample, this clonotype was seen a few times. The chain carries TRBV5-1 and TRBJ2-7; 7 bases map to TRBD1. The length of the CDR3 is 14 residues. Germline trimming cut 0 bases from V and 2 bases from J; bases unmatched to any gene: 2. The germline gives CDR1 SGHRS, CDR2 YFSETQ. The CDR3 reads CASSLEGAPYEQYF. The CDR3 bases are TGCGCCAGCAGCTTGGAGGGGGCCCCCTACGAGCAGTACTTC. Full variable domain (rest looked up from reference TRBV5-1 and TRBJ2-7): KAGVTQTPRYLIKTRGQQVTLSCSPISGHRSVSWYQQTPGQGLQFLFEYFSETQRNKGNFPGRFSGRQFSNSRSEMNVSTLELGDSALYLCASSLEGAPYEQYFGPGTRLTVT.